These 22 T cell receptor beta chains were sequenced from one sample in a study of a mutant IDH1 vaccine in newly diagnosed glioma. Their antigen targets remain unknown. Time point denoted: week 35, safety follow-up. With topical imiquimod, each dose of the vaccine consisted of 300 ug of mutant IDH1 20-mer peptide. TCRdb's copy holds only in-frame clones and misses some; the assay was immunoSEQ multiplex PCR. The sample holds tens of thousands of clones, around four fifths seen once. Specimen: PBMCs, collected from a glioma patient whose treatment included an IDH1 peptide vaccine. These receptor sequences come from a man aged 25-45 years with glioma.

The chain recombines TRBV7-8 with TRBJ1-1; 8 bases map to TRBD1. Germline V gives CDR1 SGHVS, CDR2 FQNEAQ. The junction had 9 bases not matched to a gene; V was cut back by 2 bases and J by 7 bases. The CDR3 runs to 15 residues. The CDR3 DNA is TGTGCCAGCAGCTTAAGAGGACAGGGCAGCAGTGAAGCTTTCTTT. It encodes CASSLRGQGSSEAFF.

CDR3 amino acids: CASSLAGTGPRGTDTQYF. DNA for the CDR3: TGCGCCAGCAGCTTGGCAGGGACAGGGCCTCGGGGCACAGATACGCAGTATTTT. The rearrangement links TRBV5-1 to TRBJ2-3; 9 bases align to TRBD1. The CDR3 is 18 residues long. V lost 0 bases and J lost 1; bases outside the gene matches: 9. CDR1 is SGHRS and CDR2 is YFSETQ in the germline V gene.

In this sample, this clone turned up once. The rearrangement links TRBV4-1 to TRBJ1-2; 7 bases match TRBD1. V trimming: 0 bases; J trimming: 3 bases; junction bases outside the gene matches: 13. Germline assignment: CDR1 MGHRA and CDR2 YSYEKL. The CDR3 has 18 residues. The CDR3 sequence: CASSQEGLGGGADYGYTF. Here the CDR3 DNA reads TGCGCCAGCAGCCAAGAAGGGCTTGGAGGGGGCGCGGACTATGGCTACACCTTC.

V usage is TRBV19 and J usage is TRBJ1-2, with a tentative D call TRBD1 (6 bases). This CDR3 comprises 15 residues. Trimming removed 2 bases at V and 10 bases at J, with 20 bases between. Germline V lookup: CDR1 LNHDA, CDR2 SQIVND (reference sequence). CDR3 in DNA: TGTGCCAGTAGTATAATTTCCGGGGGCAGGCATTCCTACACCTTC. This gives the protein CASSIISGGRHSYTF.

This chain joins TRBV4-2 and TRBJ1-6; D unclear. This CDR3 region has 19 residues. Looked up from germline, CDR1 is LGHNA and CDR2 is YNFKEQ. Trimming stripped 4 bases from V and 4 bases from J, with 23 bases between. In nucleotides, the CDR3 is TGTGCCAGCAGCCGTCGCTGGGGTCCCTGGTGGGCTTATAATTCACCCCTCCACTTT. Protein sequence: CASSRRWGPWWAYNSPLHF.

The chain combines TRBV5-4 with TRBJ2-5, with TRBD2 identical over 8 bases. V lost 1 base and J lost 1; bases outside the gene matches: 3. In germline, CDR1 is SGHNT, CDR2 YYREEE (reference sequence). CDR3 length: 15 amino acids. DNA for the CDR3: TGTGCCAGCAGCTTGAGTCTAGCGGGCCAAGAGACCCAGTACTTC. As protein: CASSLSLAGQETQYF.

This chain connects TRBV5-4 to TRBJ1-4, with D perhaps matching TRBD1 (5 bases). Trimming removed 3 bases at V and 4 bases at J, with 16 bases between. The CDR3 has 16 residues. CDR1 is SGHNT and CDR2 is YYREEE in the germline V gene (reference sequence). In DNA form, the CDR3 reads TGTGCCAGCAGCTCGCAAAAAGAGGGGAATAATGAAAAACTGTTTTTT. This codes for CASSSQKEGNNEKLFF.

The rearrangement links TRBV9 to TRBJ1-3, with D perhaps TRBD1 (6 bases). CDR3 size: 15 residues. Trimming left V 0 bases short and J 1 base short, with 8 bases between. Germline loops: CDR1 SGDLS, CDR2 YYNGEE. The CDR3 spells CASSVAGTSGNTIYF. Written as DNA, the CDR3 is TGTGCCAGCAGCGTAGCCGGGACATCTGGAAACACCATATATTTT.

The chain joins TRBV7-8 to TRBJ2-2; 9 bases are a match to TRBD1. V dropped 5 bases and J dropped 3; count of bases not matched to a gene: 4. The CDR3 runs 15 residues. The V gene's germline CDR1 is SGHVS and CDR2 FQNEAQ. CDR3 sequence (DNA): TGTGCCAGCAGCCCCCGGGACAGGGACACCGGGGAGCTGTTTTTT. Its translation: CASSPRDRDTGELFF.

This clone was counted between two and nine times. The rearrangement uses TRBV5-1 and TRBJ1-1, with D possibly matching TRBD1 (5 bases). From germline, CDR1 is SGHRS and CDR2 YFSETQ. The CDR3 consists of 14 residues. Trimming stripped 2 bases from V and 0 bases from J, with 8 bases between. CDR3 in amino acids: CASSLGVLNTEAFF. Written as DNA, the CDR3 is TGCGCCAGCAGCTTAGGGGTCCTGAACACTGAAGCTTTCTTT.

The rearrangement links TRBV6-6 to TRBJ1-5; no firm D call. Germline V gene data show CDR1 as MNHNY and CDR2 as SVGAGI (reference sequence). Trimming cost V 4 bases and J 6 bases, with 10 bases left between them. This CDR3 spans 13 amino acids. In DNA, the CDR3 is TGTGCCAGCAGTTTGACCTCCTCTCAGCCCCAGCATTTT. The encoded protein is CASSLTSSQPQHF.

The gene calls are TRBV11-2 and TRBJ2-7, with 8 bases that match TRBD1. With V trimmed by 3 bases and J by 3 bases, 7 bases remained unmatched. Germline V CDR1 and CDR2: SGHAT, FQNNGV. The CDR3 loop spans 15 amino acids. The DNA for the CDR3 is TGTGCCAGCAGCTTCCCCTCCGGGACAGGCTACGAGCAGTACTTC. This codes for CASSFPSGTGYEQYF.

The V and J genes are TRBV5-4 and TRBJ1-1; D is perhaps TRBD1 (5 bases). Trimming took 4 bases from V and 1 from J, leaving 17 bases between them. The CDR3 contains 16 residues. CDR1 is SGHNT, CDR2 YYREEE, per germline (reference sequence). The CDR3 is CASSPTSGLKNTEAFF. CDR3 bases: TGTGCCAGCAGCCCAACTTCGGGACTTAAGAACACTGAAGCTTTCTTT.

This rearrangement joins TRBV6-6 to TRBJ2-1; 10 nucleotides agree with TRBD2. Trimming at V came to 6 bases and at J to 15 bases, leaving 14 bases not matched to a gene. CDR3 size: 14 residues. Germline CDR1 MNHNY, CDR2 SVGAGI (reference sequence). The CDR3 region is CASSHQREGAPWFF. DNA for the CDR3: TGTGCCAGCAGCCACCAGCGGGAGGGAGCTCCTTGGTTCTTC.

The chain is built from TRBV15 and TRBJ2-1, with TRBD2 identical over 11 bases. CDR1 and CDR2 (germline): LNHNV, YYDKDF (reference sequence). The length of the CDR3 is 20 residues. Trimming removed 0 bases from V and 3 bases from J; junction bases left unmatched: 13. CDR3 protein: CATSRDRASGGPPSYNEQFF. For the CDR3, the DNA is TGTGCCACCAGCAGAGATAGGGCTAGCGGGGGGCCCCCCAGCTACAATGAGCAGTTCTTC.

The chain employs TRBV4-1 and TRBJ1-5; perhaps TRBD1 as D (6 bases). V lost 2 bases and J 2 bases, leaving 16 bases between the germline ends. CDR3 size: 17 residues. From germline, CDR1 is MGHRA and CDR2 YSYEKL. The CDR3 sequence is CASSQLLGAGGNQPQHF. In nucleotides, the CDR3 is TGCGCCAGCAGCCAACTTCTTGGGGCAGGGGGCAATCAGCCCCAGCATTTT.

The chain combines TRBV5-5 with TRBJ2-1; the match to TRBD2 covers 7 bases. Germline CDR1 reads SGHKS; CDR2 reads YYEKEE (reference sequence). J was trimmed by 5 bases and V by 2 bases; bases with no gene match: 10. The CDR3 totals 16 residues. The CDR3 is CASSFRSEAGHNEQFF. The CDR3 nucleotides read TGTGCCAGCAGCTTTAGGTCCGAAGCGGGGCACAATGAGCAGTTCTTC.

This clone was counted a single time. The CDR3 loop reads CAISERQGSYNEQFF. In nucleotides, the CDR3 is TGTGCCATCAGTGAAAGACAGGGCTCCTACAATGAGCAGTTCTTC. J is TRBJ2-1 and V is TRBV10-3; 7 nucleotides align to TRBD1. CDR1 is ENHRY, CDR2 SYGVKD, per germline. Trimming removed 3 bases from V and 0 bases from J; junction bases left unmatched: 2. The CDR3 is made up of 15 amino acids.

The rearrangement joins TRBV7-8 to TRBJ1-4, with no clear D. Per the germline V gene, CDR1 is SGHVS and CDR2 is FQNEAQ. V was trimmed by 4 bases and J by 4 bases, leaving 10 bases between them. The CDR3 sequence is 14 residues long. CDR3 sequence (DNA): TGTGCCAGCAGCTCCTATGGAATTAATGAAAAACTGTTTTTT. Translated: CASSSYGINEKLFF.

CDR3 DNA: TGTGCCAGCTACAGGGTCCGTAACTATGGCTACACCTTC. Its translation is CASYRVRNYGYTF. The chain has TRBV6-1 and TRBJ1-2; D possibly corresponds to TRBD1 (6 bases). From germline, CDR1 is MNHNS and CDR2 SASEGT. The germline V and J ends were trimmed by 8 bases and 1 base, with 11 bases remaining between them. The CDR3 is 13 residues long.

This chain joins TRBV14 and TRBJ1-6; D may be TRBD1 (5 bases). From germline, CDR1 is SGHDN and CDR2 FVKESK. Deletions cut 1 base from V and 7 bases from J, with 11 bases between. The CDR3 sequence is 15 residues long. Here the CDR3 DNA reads TGTGCCAGCAGCCAAGTTCAGGGAGGGAATTCACCCCTCCACTTT. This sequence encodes CASSQVQGGNSPLHF.

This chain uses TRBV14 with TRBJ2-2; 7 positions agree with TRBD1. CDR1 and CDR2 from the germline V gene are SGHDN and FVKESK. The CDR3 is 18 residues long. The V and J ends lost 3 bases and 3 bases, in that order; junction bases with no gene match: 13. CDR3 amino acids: CASSHASNQGDDTGELFF. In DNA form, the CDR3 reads TGTGCCAGCAGCCACGCGTCTAACCAGGGGGACGACACCGGGGAGCTGTTTTTT.